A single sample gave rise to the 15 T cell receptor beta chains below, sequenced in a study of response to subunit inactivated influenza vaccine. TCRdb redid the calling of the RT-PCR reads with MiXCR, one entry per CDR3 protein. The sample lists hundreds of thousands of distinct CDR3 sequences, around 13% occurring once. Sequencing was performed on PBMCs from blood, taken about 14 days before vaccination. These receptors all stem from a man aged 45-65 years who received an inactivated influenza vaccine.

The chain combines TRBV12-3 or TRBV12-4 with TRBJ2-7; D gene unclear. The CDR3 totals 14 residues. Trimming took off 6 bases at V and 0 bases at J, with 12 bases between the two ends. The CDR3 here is CASSRTASSYEQYF. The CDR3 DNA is TGTGCCAGCAGCAGGACGGCTAGCTCCTACGAGCAGTACTTC.

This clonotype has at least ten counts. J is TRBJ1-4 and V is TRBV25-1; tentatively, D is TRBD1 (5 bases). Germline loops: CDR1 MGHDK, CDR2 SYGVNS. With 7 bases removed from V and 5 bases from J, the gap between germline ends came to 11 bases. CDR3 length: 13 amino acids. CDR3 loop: CASTLGLNEKLFF. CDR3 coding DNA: TGTGCCAGCACCCTGGGGCTCAATGAAAAACTGTTTTTT.

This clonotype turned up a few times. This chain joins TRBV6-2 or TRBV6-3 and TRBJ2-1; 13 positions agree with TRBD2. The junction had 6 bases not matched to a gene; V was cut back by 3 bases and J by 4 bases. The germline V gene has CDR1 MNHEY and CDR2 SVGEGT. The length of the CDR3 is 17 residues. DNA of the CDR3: TGTGCCAGCAGTTATATAACTAGCGGGAGGGGGTACAATGAGCAGTTCTTC. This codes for CASSYITSGRGYNEQFF.

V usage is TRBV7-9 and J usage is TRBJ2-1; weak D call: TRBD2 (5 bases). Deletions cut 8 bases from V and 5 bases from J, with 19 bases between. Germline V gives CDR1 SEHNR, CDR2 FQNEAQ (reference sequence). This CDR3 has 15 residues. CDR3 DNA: TGTGCCAGCGGCTACCAACTAGGGCCGAACAATGAGCAGTTCTTC. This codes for CASGYQLGPNNEQFF. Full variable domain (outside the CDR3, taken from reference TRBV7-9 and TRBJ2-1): DTGVSQNPRHKITKRGQNVTFRCDPISEHNRLYWYRQTLGQGPEFLTYFQNEAQLEKSRLLSDRFSAERPKGSFSTLEIQRTEQGDSAMYLCASGYQLGPNNEQFFGPGTRLTVL.

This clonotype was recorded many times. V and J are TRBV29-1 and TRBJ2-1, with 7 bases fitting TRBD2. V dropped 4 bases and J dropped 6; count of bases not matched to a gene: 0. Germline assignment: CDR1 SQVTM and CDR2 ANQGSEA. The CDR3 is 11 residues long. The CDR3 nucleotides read TGCAGCGTTGTAGCGGGCAATGAGCAGTTCTTC. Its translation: CSVVAGNEQFF.

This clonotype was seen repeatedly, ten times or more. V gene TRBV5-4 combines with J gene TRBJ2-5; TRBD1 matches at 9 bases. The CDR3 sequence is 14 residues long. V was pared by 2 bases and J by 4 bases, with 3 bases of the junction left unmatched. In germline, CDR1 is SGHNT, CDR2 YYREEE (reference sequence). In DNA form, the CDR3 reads TGTGCCAGCAGCTTTACAGGGGGCAGAGAGACCCAGTACTTC. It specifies CASSFTGGRETQYF.

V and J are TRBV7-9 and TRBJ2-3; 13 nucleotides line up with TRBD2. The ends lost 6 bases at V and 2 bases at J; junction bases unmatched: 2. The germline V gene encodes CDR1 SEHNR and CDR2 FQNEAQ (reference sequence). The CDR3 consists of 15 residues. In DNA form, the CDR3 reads TGTGCCAGCAGTGGGACTAGCGGGACCACAGATACGCAGTATTTT. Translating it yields CASSGTSGTTDTQYF.

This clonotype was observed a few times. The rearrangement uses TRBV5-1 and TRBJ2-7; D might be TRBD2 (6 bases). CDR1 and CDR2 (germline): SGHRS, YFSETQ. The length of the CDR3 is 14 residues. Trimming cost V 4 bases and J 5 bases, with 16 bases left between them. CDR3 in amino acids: CASSVGGGTHEQYF. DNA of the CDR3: TGCGCCAGCAGCGTTGGTGGGGGGACCCACGAGCAGTACTTC.

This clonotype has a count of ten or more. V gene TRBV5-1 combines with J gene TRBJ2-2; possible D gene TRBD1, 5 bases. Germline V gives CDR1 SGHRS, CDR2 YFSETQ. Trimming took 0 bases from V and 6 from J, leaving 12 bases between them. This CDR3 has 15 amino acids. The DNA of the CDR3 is TGCGCCAGCAGCTTGGGGGGCAGTTTCGCCGGGGAGCTGTTTTTT. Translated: CASSLGGSFAGELFF. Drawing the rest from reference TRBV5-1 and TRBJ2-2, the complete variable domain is KAGVTQTPRYLIKTRGQQVTLSCSPISGHRSVSWYQQTPGQGLQFLFEYFSETQRNKGNFPGRFSGRQFSNSRSEMNVSTLELGDSALYLCASSLGGSFAGELFFGEGSRLTVL.

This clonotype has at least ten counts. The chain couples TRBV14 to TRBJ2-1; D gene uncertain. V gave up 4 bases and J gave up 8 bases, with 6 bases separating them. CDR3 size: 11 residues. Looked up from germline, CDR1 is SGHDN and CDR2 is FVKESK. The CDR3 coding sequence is TGTGCCAGCAGCCGTAGCTATGAGCAGTTCTTC. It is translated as CASSRSYEQFF.

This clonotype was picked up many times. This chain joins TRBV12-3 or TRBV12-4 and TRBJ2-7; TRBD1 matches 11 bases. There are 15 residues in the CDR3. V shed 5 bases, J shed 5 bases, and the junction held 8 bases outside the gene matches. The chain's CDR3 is CASSPRDRGTHEQYF. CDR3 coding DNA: TGTGCCAGCAGTCCCCGGGACAGGGGGACCCACGAGCAGTACTTC.

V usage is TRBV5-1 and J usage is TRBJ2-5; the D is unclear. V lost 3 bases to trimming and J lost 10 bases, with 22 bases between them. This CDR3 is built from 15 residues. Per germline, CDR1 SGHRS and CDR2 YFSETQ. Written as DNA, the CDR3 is TGCGCCAGCAGCTCGGAGCCGACTGGGTCGTCGGTCCAGTACTTC. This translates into CASSSEPTGSSVQYF.

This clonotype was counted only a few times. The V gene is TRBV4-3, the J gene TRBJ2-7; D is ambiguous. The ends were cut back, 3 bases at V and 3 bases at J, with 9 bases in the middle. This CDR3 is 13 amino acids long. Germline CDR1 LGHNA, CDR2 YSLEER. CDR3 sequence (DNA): TGCGCCAGCAGCCATACACGAGGCTACGAGCAGTACTTC. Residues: CASSHTRGYEQYF.

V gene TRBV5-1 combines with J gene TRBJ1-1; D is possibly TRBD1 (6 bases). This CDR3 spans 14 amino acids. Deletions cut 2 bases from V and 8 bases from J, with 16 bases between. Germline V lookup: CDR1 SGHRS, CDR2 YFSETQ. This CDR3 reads CASSFAGTTGEAFF. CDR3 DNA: TGCGCCAGCAGCTTCGCAGGGACAACGGGCGAAGCTTTCTTT.

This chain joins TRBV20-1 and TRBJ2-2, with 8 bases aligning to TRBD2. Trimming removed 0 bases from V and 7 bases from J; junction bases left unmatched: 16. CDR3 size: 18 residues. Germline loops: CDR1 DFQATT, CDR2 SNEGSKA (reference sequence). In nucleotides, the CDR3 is TGCAGTGCTAGAGACTGGGGTCTAGCGGGTCCACAGGGCGGGGAGCTGTTTTTT. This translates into CSARDWGLAGPQGGELFF.